A selection of T cell receptor beta chains follows, all from one sample in a study of T-cell memory formation after mild COVID-19. TCRdb independently ran MiXCR on the 5' RACE reads; one entry per CDR3 protein. This table holds about 110,000 distinct CDR3 sequences, roughly 14% found once. The sample consisted of PBMCs or a T cell subset sorted from them (not recorded which). All receptors come from a man aged 18 to 29 who had mild COVID-19 (a few samples of this study predate the infection). Cell type and time point are not known. CDR3s include the opening cysteine and the closing phenylalanine or tryptophan. D genes are given only for firm matches. Size is omitted from some rows. Given values are once, few, many or a class for expanded clones.

clone size,J gene,V gene,D gene,CDR3 protein,CDR3 DNA
-,TRBJ2-3,TRBV7-2,TRBD1,CASSHPGGADTQYF,TGTGCCAGCAGCCATCCAGGGGGCGCAGATACGCAGTATTTT
-,TRBJ2-1,TRBV4-1,TRBD2,CASSPRASGGNNEQFF,TGCGCCAGCAGCCCTCGGGCTAGCGGGGGGAACAATGAGCAGTTCTTC
few,TRBJ2-1,TRBV27,-,CASSPTYSEPMYNEQFF,TGTGCCAGCAGCCCTACTTACTCCGAACCAATGTACAATGAGCAGTTCTTC
few,TRBJ1-1,TRBV9,-,CASSVDGLGGDTEAFF,TGTGCCAGCAGCGTAGACGGGCTGGGGGGGGACACTGAAGCTTTCTTT
-,TRBJ2-3,TRBV7-2,TRBD2,CASSRPMGLAGGPTDTQYF,TGTGCCAGCAGCCGCCCGATGGGGCTAGCGGGGGGGCCCACAGATACGCAGTATTTT
many,TRBJ2-2,TRBV5-1,-,CASSSVRGTGTGELFF,TGCGCCAGCAGCTCTGTCCGGGGTACAGGCACCGGGGAGCTGTTTTTT
-,TRBJ2-3,TRBV28,-,CASSFSSLVTDTQYF,TGTGCCAGCAGTTTCAGTAGCCTCGTCACAGATACGCAGTATTTT
few,TRBJ2-1,TRBV19,TRBD1,CASSFPTGRGSYNEQFF,TGTGCCAGTAGTTTCCCGACAGGGAGAGGTTCCTACAATGAGCAGTTCTTC
few,TRBJ2-3,TRBV7-3,-,CASSLMGGSRDTQYF,TGTGCCAGCAGCTTAATGGGTGGGAGCCGAGATACGCAGTATTTT
few,TRBJ2-1,TRBV15,TRBD2,CATSRGPTGGEQFF,TGTGCCACCAGCAGAGGACCGACCGGGGGGGAGCAGTTCTTC
few,TRBJ1-5,TRBV19,-,CASSTPGMSQHF,TGTGCCAGTAGTACCCCAGGGATGTCCCAGCATTTT
-,TRBJ1-6,TRBV7-2,-,CASSSNRNSPLHF,TGTGCCAGCAGCAGCAACAGGAATTCACCCCTCCACTTT
-,TRBJ2-7,TRBV27,-,CASSLWASSSSYEQYF,TGTGCCAGCAGTTTATGGGCTAGCTCCAGCTCCTACGAGCAGTACTTC
few,TRBJ2-5,TRBV10-1,-,CASSEVRVGETQYF,TGCGCCAGCAGTGAAGTTCGGGTTGGGGAGACCCAGTACTTC
few,TRBJ1-1,TRBV7-9,-,CASSSTADSEAFF,TGTGCCAGCAGCTCAACCGCGGACAGTGAAGCTTTCTTT
-,TRBJ2-1,TRBV7-2,TRBD2,CASSWVISGGGYNEQFF,TGTGCCAGCAGCTGGGTGATCTCGGGGGGGGGCTACAATGAGCAGTTCTTC
few,TRBJ2-1,TRBV6-6,TRBD2,CASSYSMSSGYNEQFF,TGTGCCAGCAGTTACTCGATGTCTAGCGGGTACAATGAGCAGTTCTTC
-,TRBJ1-2,TRBV6-5,-,CASSYSSLRVLDGYTF,TGTGCCAGCAGTTACTCGTCACTCCGGGTCCTGGATGGCTACACCTTC
few,TRBJ1-5,TRBV7-9,-,CASSFFQTQYSNQPQHF,TGTGCCAGCAGCTTTTTTCAGACTCAATATAGCAATCAGCCCCAGCATTTT
few,TRBJ2-1,TRBV5-1,TRBD1,CASSWPLTGEYNEQFF,TGCGCCAGCAGCTGGCCCCTGACAGGGGAATACAATGAGCAGTTCTTC
-,TRBJ2-2,TRBV29-1,-,CSVEDWRNTGELFF,TGCAGCGTTGAAGATTGGAGAAACACCGGGGAGCTGTTTTTT
-,TRBJ1-4,TRBV20-1,-,CSARDPQQGFNEKLFF,TGCAGTGCTAGAGACCCTCAACAGGGCTTTAATGAAAAACTGTTTTTT
many,TRBJ1-4,TRBV10-3,-,CAISESTRHPWIEKLFF,TGTGCCATCAGTGAGTCGACGCGGCACCCGTGGATTGAAAAACTGTTTTTT
few,TRBJ2-1,TRBV20-1,-,CSAKASYLPSYNEQFF,TGCAGTGCTAAAGCTAGCTATTTACCCTCCTACAATGAGCAGTTCTTC
few,TRBJ1-6,TRBV11-2,-,CASSPRSTLYNSPLHF,TGTGCCAGCAGCCCGAGGAGCACCCTATATAATTCACCCCTCCACTTT
-,TRBJ1-1,TRBV2,-,CASSEAGEYTEAFF,TGTGCCAGCAGTGAAGCGGGGGAGTACACTGAAGCTTTCTTT
-,TRBJ2-1,TRBV7-7,-,CASSAGLNNEQFF,TGTGCCAGCAGCGCGGGACTCAACAATGAGCAGTTCTTC